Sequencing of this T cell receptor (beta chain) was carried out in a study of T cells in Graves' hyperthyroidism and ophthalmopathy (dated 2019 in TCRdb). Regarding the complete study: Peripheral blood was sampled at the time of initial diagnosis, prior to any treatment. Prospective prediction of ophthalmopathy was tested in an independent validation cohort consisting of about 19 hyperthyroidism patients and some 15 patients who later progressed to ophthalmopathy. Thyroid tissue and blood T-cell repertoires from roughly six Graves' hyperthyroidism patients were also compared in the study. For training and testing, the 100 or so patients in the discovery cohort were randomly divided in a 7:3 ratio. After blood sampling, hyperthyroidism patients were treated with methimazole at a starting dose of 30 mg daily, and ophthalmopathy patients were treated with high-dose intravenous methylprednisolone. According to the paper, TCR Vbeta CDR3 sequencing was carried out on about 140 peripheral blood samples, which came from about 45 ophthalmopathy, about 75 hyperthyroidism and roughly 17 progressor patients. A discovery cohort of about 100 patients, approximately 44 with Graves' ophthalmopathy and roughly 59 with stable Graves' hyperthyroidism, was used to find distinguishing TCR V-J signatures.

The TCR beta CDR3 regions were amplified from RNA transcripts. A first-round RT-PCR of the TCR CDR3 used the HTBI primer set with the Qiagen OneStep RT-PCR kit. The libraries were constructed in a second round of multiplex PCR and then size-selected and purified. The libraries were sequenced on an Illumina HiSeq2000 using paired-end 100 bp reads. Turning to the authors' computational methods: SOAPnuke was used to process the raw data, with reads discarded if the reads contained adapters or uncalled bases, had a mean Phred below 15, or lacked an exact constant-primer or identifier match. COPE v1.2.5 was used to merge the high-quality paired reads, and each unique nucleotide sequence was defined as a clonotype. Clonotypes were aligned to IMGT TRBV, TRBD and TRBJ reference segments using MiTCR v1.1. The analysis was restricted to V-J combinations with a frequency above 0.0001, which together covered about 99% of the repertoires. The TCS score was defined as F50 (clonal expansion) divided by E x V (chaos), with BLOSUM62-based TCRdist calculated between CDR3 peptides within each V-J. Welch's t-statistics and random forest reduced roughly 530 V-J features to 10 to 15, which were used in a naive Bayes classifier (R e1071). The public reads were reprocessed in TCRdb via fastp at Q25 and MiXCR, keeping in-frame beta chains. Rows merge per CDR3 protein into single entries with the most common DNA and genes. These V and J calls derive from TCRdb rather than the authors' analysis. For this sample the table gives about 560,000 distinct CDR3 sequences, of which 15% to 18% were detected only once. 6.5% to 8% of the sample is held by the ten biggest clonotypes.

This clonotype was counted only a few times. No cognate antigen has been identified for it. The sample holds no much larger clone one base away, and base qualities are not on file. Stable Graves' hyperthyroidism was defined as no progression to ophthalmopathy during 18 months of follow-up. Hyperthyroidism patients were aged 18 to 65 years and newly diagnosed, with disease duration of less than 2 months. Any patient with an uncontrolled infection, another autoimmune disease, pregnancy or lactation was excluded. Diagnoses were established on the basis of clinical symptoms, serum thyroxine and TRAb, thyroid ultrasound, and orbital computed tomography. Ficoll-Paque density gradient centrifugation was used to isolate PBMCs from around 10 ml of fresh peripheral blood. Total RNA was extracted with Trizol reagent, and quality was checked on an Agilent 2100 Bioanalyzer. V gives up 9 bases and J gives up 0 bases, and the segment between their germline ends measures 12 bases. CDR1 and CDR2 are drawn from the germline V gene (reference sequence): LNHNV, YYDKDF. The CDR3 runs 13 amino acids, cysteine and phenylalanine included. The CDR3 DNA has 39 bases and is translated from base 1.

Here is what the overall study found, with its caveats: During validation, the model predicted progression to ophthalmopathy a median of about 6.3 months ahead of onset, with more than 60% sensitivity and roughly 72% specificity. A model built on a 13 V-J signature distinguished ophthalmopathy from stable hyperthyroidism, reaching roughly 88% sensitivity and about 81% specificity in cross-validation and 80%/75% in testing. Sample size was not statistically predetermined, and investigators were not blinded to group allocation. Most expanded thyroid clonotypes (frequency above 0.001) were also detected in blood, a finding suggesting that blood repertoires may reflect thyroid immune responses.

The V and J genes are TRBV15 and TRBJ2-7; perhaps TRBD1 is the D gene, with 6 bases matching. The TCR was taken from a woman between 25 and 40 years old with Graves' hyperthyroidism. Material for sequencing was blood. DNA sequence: TGTGCCACTGTCTACAGGGTCTCCTACGAGCAGTACTTC. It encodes CATVYRVSYEQYF.